This T cell receptor beta chain was sequenced in a study of blood T cell repertoires in COVID-19. Deletions cut 4 bases from V and 5 bases from J, with 11 bases between. From germline, CDR1 is KGHDR and CDR2 SFDVKD. The CDR3 is 13 residues long. Those who participated ranged in age from roughly 18 to 89 years and resided in roughly 26 US areas. Sequencing used immunoSEQ multiplex PCR; TCRdb keeps in-frame clones, though not all of them. The data show around 130,000 clones, just under 85% seen once. The sequencing input was PBMCs or T cells enriched from blood (not recorded which). The clonotype originates from a woman between 50 and 59 years old with acute COVID-19. The V gene is TRBV24-1, the J gene TRBJ2-7, with D maybe TRBD1 (6 bases). CDR3 sequence reads: CATSDPTGNEQYF. CDR3 nucleotides: TGTGCCACCAGTGACCCCACAGGGAACGAGCAGTACTTC.